One sample yielded the 12 T cell receptor beta chains listed below, sequenced in a study of Ad26.COV2.S vaccination and SARS-CoV-2 variants. Treatment indicated: some 20 received Ad26.COV2.S at low or high dose, single or two shots; roughly five received placebo; per-sample allocation not given. Specimens were obtained on day 63 following the first vaccine or placebo injection. Clones were read by immunoSEQ multiplex PCR, and TCRdb kept only the in-frame ones, dropping some. The repertoire holds about 350,000 clones, 75% to 90% seen once, with under 6% in the top ten. Material: peripheral blood, obtained in a trial of Ad26.COV2.S vaccine versus placebo. The receptors were sampled from a person between 18 and 65 years old who received the Ad26.COV2.S COVID-19 vaccine or a placebo.

This chain links TRBV6-4 with TRBJ2-1; D ambiguous. CDR3 length: 14 residues. Trimming took off 5 bases at V and 2 bases at J, with 10 bases between the two ends. CDR1 and CDR2 from the germline V gene are MRHNA and SNTAGT. This chain's CDR3 is CASSRSVPYNEQFF. As DNA, the CDR3 is TGTGCCAGCAGTAGGAGCGTCCCCTACAATGAGCAGTTCTTC.

The chain couples TRBV6-2 or TRBV6-3 to TRBJ1-1; D gene unclear. The CDR3 loop spans 12 amino acids. V was cut by 2 bases and J by 7 bases, with 8 bases left in between. Germline assignment: CDR1 MNHEY and CDR2 SVGEGT. The CDR3 protein is CASSYHVHEAFF. The CDR3 nucleotides read TGTGCCAGCAGTTACCACGTACATGAAGCTTTCTTT.

The J gene is TRBJ1-2, the V gene TRBV29-1, with TRBD1 identical over 7 bases. The V segment lost 3 bases and the J segment 0 bases; nucleotides outside the gene matches: 7. CDR3 length equals 15 residues. CDR1 is SQVTM, CDR2 ANQGSEA, per germline. The CDR3 region is CSVDGTAKANYGYTF. CDR3 bases: TGCAGCGTTGACGGGACAGCGAAAGCTAACTATGGCTACACCTTC. The full variable domain, in which reference TRBV29-1 and TRBJ1-2 provide the parts outside the CDR3, is SAVISQKPSRDICQRGTSLTIQCQVDSQVTMMFWYRQQPGQSLTLIATANQGSEATYESGFVIDKFPISRPNLTFSTLTVSNMSPEDSSIYLCSVDGTAKANYGYTFGSGTRLTVV.

V gene TRBV15 combines with J gene TRBJ1-6; D may be TRBD1 (5 bases). From germline, CDR1 is LNHNV and CDR2 YYDKDF (reference sequence). V gave up 2 bases and J gave up 9 bases, with 14 bases separating them. The length of the CDR3 is 15 residues. The CDR3 nucleotides read TGTGCCACCAGCAGAAAAATTGGGACCCTTTCACCCCTCCACTTT. It is translated as CATSRKIGTLSPLHF.

This chain connects TRBV18 to TRBJ2-3; TRBD1 is a possible D gene (5 bases). CDR1 is KGHSH, CDR2 LQKENI, per germline. V lost 2 bases, J lost 1 base, and 10 bases lay in between. The CDR3 is made up of 15 amino acids. This chain's CDR3 is CASSPNKGGTDTQYF. The CDR3 bases are TGTGCCAGCTCACCAAACAAAGGGGGCACAGATACGCAGTATTTT. The whole variable domain, remainder taken from reference TRBV18 and TRBJ2-3, is NAGVMQNPRHLVRRRGQEARLRCSPMKGHSHVYWYRQLPEEGLKFMVYLQKENIIDESGMPKERFSAEFPKEGPSILRIQQVVRGDSAAYFCASSPNKGGTDTQYFGPGTRLTVL.

The chain joins TRBV27 to TRBJ2-7, with TRBD2 as a possible D gene (5 bases). The V end was cut by 5 bases, the J end by 3 bases, with 14 bases between. From germline, CDR1 is MNHEY and CDR2 SMNVEV (reference sequence). The CDR3 contains 14 residues. This chain's CDR3 is CASSPLSAGYEQYF. The DNA for the CDR3 is TGTGCCAGCAGTCCCCTTTCTGCGGGCTACGAGCAGTACTTC.

The genes are TRBV7-9 and TRBJ1-3, with D tentatively TRBD1 (5 bases). V was trimmed by 0 bases and J by 4 bases, leaving 10 bases between them. The CDR3 consists of 15 residues. The V gene's germline CDR1 is SEHNR and CDR2 FQNEAQ (reference sequence). The chain's CDR3 is CASSLARGYGNTIYF. As DNA, the CDR3 is TGTGCCAGCAGCTTAGCGCGGGGGTACGGAAACACCATATATTTT.

The CDR3, as DNA: TGTGCCATCCGGGGGGCGGACATGAACTATGGCTACACCTTC. Translating it yields CAIRGADMNYGYTF. The chain has TRBV10-3 and TRBJ1-2; possible D gene TRBD1, 6 bases. The CDR3 is 14 residues long. V shed 8 bases and J shed 2 bases, with 15 bases lying between them. Germline V gene lookup returns CDR1 ENHRY and CDR2 SYGVKD.

V and J are TRBV28 and TRBJ1-2, with D tentatively TRBD1 (5 bases). CDR1 is MDHEN and CDR2 is SYDVKM in the germline V gene. The CDR3 loop spans 13 amino acids. Trimming shortened V by 3 bases and J by 5 bases, and 10 bases separated the two germline ends. CDR3 sequence reads: CASSLGGSYGYTF. CDR3 bases: TGTGCCAGCAGTTTGGGGGGGTCTTATGGCTACACCTTC.

V usage is TRBV20-1 and J usage is TRBJ1-1, with D tentatively TRBD1 (6 bases). Germline CDR1 reads DFQATT; CDR2 reads SNEGSKA (reference sequence). The germline V and J ends were trimmed by 3 bases and 0 bases, with 8 bases remaining between them. The CDR3 sequence is 13 residues long. As DNA, the CDR3 is TGCAGTGCTAGTCGGGGGCTGAACACTGAAGCTTTCTTT. Residues: CSASRGLNTEAFF.

The V gene is TRBV10-3, the J gene TRBJ2-7; 7 nucleotides line up with TRBD2. The V segment lost 7 bases and the J segment 3 bases; nucleotides outside the gene matches: 3. Germline CDR1 reads ENHRY; CDR2 reads SYGVKD. The CDR3 is 12 amino acids. CDR3 sequence (DNA): TGTGCCATCATGGGGGGGGACTACGAGCAGTACTTC. This gives the protein CAIMGGDYEQYF.

The chain is built from TRBV5-1 and TRBJ1-2; D remains unclear. CDR1 is SGHRS, CDR2 YFSETQ, per germline. This CDR3 comprises 14 residues. Trimming removed 0 bases at V and 6 bases at J, with 12 bases between. The CDR3 sequence is CASSLGQDPDGYTF. In DNA, the CDR3 is TGCGCCAGCAGCTTGGGGCAGGACCCGGATGGCTACACCTTC.